Below, 20 T cell receptor beta chains from the same sample are listed, as sequenced in a study of T cell changes during pregnancy in multiple sclerosis (dated by TCRdb to about 2019). The receptor library was made with the immunoSEQ multiplex PCR assay. TCRdb retrieved this table from immuneACCESS and kept in-frame rearrangements only. Not all clones are present; in checked studies, unresolved V genes account for under half, and no reason is known for the remainder. Counted in this sample were under 80,000 clones; 80% to 95% of them appeared once. Approximately 3.3% of the sample lies in the top ten. Source: peripheral blood, taken after pregnancy. Source of these receptors: a female donor in good health, enrolled as a control in a pregnancy study.

CDR3 coding DNA: TGTGCCAGCAGCTTTTCGTCTGAGTCGGGGATAAGGTTGTTTTTT. Translated: CASSFSSESGIRLFF. The chain uses TRBV5-6 and TRBJ1-4; D is ambiguous. The ends were cut back, 2 bases at V and 15 bases at J, with 23 bases in the middle. This CDR3 contains 15 residues. CDR1 and CDR2 from the germline V gene are SGHDT and YYEEEE. The entire variable domain, with the rest obtained from reference TRBV5-6 and TRBJ1-4, is as follows: DAGVTQSPTHLIKTRGQQVTLRCSPKSGHDTVSWYQQALGQGPQFIFQYYEEEERQRGNFPDRFSGHQFPNYSSELNVNALLLGDSALYLCASSFSSESGIRLFFGSGTQLSVL.

Here the CDR3 DNA reads TGTGCCAGCAGATGGACTAGTAACGCCTGGAATGAGCAGTTCTTC. Protein sequence: CASRWTSNAWNEQFF. The chain uses TRBV6-6 and TRBJ2-1; 7 bases fit TRBD2. The ends lost 6 bases at V and 7 bases at J; junction bases unmatched: 12. The CDR3 is 15 residues long. Per the germline V gene, CDR1 is MNHNY and CDR2 is SVGAGI (reference sequence).

This clone was found once. The chain employs TRBV6-5 and TRBJ1-1, with D perhaps TRBD1 (5 bases). Trimming pared 8 bases from V and 1 base from J, leaving 11 bases between. CDR3 length equals 13 residues. Per the germline V gene, CDR1 is MNHEY and CDR2 is SVGAGI. CDR3 amino acids: CASRGWGNTEAFF. In DNA, the CDR3 is TGTGCCAGCCGGGGGTGGGGGAACACTGAAGCTTTCTTT.

The J gene is TRBJ1-2, the V gene TRBV4-1; 12 bases agree with TRBD1. Trimming took 4 bases from V and 7 from J; bases not matched to a gene: 4. CDR3 size: 14 residues. Germline loops: CDR1 MGHRA, CDR2 YSYEKL. In DNA form, the CDR3 reads TGCGCCAGCAGCCCCGGGACAGGGGGCCCTGGCTACACCTTC. Amino acids: CASSPGTGGPGYTF.

The chain joins TRBV27 to TRBJ2-7, with TRBD2 identical over 10 bases. The V gene end was trimmed by 1 base and the J gene end by 3 bases; junction bases not matched to a gene: 6. The CDR3 is 16 amino acids. CDR1 and CDR2 (germline): MNHEY, SMNVEV (reference sequence). The CDR3 sequence is CASSLFALAGVYEQYF. Written as DNA, the CDR3 is TGTGCCAGCAGTTTATTTGCGCTAGCGGGGGTCTACGAGCAGTACTTC.

The chain couples TRBV28 to TRBJ2-7; a possible D gene is TRBD2 (6 bases). The germline V gene encodes CDR1 MDHEN and CDR2 SYDVKM. Trimming shortened V by 7 bases and J by 3 bases, and 22 bases separated the two germline ends. The CDR3 length is 16 residues. CDR3 nucleotide sequence: TGTGCCAGCATTCAACCCAGGGACGGGGGAGTCTACGAGCAGTACTTC. It encodes CASIQPRDGGVYEQYF.

The chain employs TRBV19 and TRBJ2-3; D possibly corresponds to TRBD2 (7 bases). CDR1 is LNHDA and CDR2 is SQIVND in the germline V gene (reference sequence). The CDR3 loop spans 17 amino acids. V lost 3 bases and J 0 bases, leaving 16 bases between the germline ends. The CDR3 nucleotides read TGTGCCAGTAGTATGATCCTCGGGGGGCCAAGCACAGATACGCAGTATTTT. It encodes CASSMILGGPSTDTQYF.

The gene calls are TRBV11-2 and TRBJ2-7; 7 bases match TRBD1. Germline loops: CDR1 SGHAT, CDR2 FQNNGV. The CDR3 has 13 residues. V was clipped by 5 bases and J by 4 bases; unmatched bases: 5. In nucleotides, the CDR3 is TGTGCCAGCAGCGCCCTGACAGGGTACGAGCAGTACTTC. This codes for CASSALTGYEQYF.

The chain has TRBV6-1 and TRBJ2-1; D is possibly TRBD1 (6 bases). This CDR3 spans 16 amino acids. Germline lookup yields CDR1 MNHNS and CDR2 SASEGT. Trimming removed 0 bases from V and 7 bases from J, with 16 bases in between. As DNA, the CDR3 is TGTGCCAGCAGTGAAGCGTCTGGGGGACAACTTAATGAGCAGTTCTTC. Encoded protein: CASSEASGGQLNEQFF.

V usage is TRBV19 and J usage is TRBJ1-6; 7 positions agree with TRBD1. CDR3 length: 16 residues. The germline V gene has CDR1 LNHDA and CDR2 SQIVND (reference sequence). V shed 4 bases, J shed 6 bases, and the junction held 9 bases outside the gene matches. The CDR3 sequence is CASSSPRQGGNSPLHF. CDR3 nucleotide sequence: TGTGCCAGTAGTAGCCCGCGACAGGGTGGTAATTCACCCCTCCACTTT. The full variable domain, with the rest looked up from reference TRBV19 and TRBJ1-6, is DGGITQSPKYLFRKEGQNVTLSCEQNLNHDAMYWYRQDPGQGLRLIYYSQIVNDFQKGDIAEGYSVSREKKESFPLTVTSAQKNPTAFYLCASSSPRQGGNSPLHFGNGTRLTVT.

This rearrangement joins TRBV19 to TRBJ2-3, with TRBD2 identical over 11 bases. Germline values: CDR1 LNHDA, CDR2 SQIVND (reference sequence). CDR3 length: 16 residues. The V and J ends lost 4 bases and 3 bases, in that order; junction bases with no gene match: 6. The CDR3 DNA is TGTGCCAGTAGTACCTCGACTAGCGGGATTACAGATACGCAGTATTTT. As protein: CASSTSTSGITDTQYF.

A remark on this clone: One end of the junction does not line up with germline, which may come from a read error. The sample contains more than one DNA sequence encoding this CDR3. The chain joins TRBV25-1 to TRBJ1-6; possibly TRBD1 for D (5 bases). CDR3 length: 13 amino acids. Germline CDR1 is MGHDK and CDR2 is SYGVNS. The CDR3 spells CASSTVYNSPLHF. In DNA form, the CDR3 reads TGTGCCAGCTCGACAGTCTATAATTCGCCCCTCCACTTT.

J is TRBJ2-1 and V is TRBV5-8; D call uncertain. Germline V gene lookup returns CDR1 SGHTS and CDR2 YDEGEE. Trimming took 0 bases from V and 4 from J, leaving 5 bases between them. This CDR3 region has 13 residues. The CDR3, as DNA: TGTGCCAGCAGCTTGGAACTATACAATGAGCAGTTCTTC. This sequence encodes CASSLELYNEQFF.

The rearrangement links TRBV27 to TRBJ2-5, with 11 bases identical to TRBD2. This CDR3 region has 16 residues. The J segment lost 3 bases and the V segment lost 5 bases, leaving 8 bases of the junction unmatched. Germline loops: CDR1 MNHEY, CDR2 SMNVEV (reference sequence). The DNA for the CDR3 is TGTGCCAGCAGTCTCCGACTAGCGGGGATGAAAGAGACCCAGTACTTC. It codes for CASSLRLAGMKETQYF.

V is TRBV4-3 and J is TRBJ2-6; the D gene is possibly TRBD2 (6 bases). This CDR3 has 18 residues. Germline lookup yields CDR1 LGHNA and CDR2 YSLEER. The V gene lost 0 bases and the J gene lost 4 bases, with 16 bases spanning the gap. CDR3 in DNA: TGCGCCAGCAGCCAAGAAGGGCCCCCTAGCGCCGGGGCCAACGTCCTGACTTTC. Encoded protein: CASSQEGPPSAGANVLTF.

The chain couples TRBV5-4 to TRBJ1-2; 7 bases are shared with TRBD1. Looked up from germline, CDR1 is SGHNT and CDR2 is YYREEE (reference sequence). V shed 1 base and J 4 bases; nucleotides not matched to a gene: 7. There are 15 residues in the CDR3. CDR3 region: CASSLFSGGTYGYTF. The CDR3 DNA sequence: TGTGCCAGCAGCTTGTTTTCAGGGGGGACCTATGGCTACACCTTC.

The CDR3 reads CASSIGGTGEGFYNEQFF. The CDR3 bases are TGTGCCAGTAGTATTGGAGGGACAGGGGAGGGGTTCTACAATGAGCAGTTCTTC. The chain employs TRBV19 and TRBJ2-1; 10 nucleotides line up with TRBD1. With V trimmed by 3 bases and J by 3 bases, 11 bases remained unmatched. The CDR3 is 18 amino acids. CDR1 is LNHDA, CDR2 SQIVND, per germline (reference sequence).

The chain links TRBV2 to TRBJ2-1; tentatively, D is TRBD1 (5 bases). CDR3 length: 11 residues. The germline gives CDR1 SNHLY, CDR2 FYNNEI. V was trimmed by 4 bases and J by 8 bases, leaving 6 bases between them. CDR3: CASSGGYEQFF. The CDR3 DNA reads as TGTGCCAGCAGTGGGGGCTATGAGCAGTTCTTC.

The rearrangement joins TRBV29-1 to TRBJ2-5; no firm D call. This CDR3 is 13 amino acids long. The V end was cut by 4 bases, the J end by 5 bases, with 14 bases between. Germline-derived CDR1 and CDR2 are SQVTM and ANQGSEA. In DNA, the CDR3 is TGCAGCGTTGTCCCGGGTGATTCCGAGACCCAGTACTTC. Translating gives CSVVPGDSETQYF.

V usage is TRBV5-1 and J usage is TRBJ2-3; the D is unclear. Germline CDR1 and CDR2: SGHRS and YFSETQ. This CDR3 spans 15 amino acids. V shed 0 bases and J shed 1 base, with 9 bases lying between them. The CDR3 nucleotides are TGCGCCAGCAGCTTGGGTAGCTTGGGCACAGATACGCAGTATTTT. Residues: CASSLGSLGTDTQYF.